These 4 T cell receptor beta chains were sequenced from one sample in a study of blood T cell repertoires in COVID-19. Some clones are missing from TCRdb's copy, which holds only in-frame ones; the method was immunoSEQ multiplex PCR. This sample yields about 260,000 clones, of which roughly 86% are seen a single time; roughly 5% belongs to the top ten. The sample was peripheral blood. These receptors all come from a woman between 55 and 75 years old with COVID-19, enrolled during active disease.

Regarding this clone: The same CDR3 can be traced to other DNA sequences in this sample. The rearrangement joins TRBV29-1 to TRBJ2-7, with TRBD1 identical over 7 bases. The CDR3 is 11 residues long. Germline trimming cut 4 bases from V and 3 bases from J; bases unmatched to any gene: 0. CDR1 is SQVTM and CDR2 is ANQGSEA in the germline V gene. The CDR3 loop is CSVGTGYEQYF. DNA of the CDR3: TGCAGCGTTGGGACAGGCTACGAGCAGTACTTC.

The CDR3 nucleotides read TGTGCCAGCAGTTTATTGACAACTGGACACTACGAGCAGTACTTC. This gives the protein CASSLLTTGHYEQYF. The rearrangement links TRBV28 to TRBJ2-7; D possibly corresponds to TRBD1 (5 bases). The CDR3 contains 15 residues. Trimming cost V 1 base and J 3 bases, with 13 bases left between them. Germline V gives CDR1 MDHEN, CDR2 SYDVKM.

This clone occurred once. V and J are TRBV7-2 and TRBJ2-7; TRBD1 aligns across 8 bases. Trimming at V came to 5 bases and at J to 0 bases, leaving 6 bases not matched to a gene. The CDR3 spans 15 residues. The germline V gene encodes CDR1 SGHTA and CDR2 FQGNSA. The CDR3 sequence is CASSRDRGYSYEQYF. DNA of the CDR3: TGTGCCAGCAGCCGCGACAGGGGCTACTCCTACGAGCAGTACTTC.

This chain links TRBV3-1 (or the pseudogene TRBV3-2) with TRBJ2-1; 9 bases fit TRBD2. Germline V gene sequence: CDR1 LGHDT, CDR2 YNNKEL (reference sequence). The CDR3 consists of 16 residues. The junction had 4 bases not matched to a gene; V was cut back by 0 bases and J by 4 bases. For the CDR3, the DNA is TGTGCCAGCAGCCAAGATCTAGCGGGACTATACAATGAGCAGTTCTTC. Translated: CASSQDLAGLYNEQFF.